This T cell receptor (beta chain) was obtained from a study of Ad26.COV2.S vaccination and SARS-CoV-2 variants. Whole-study context: Enrollment placed the donor in the COV1001 Ad26.COV2.S trial arm. Study conclusions and caveats: An underestimation of total T cell responses may have resulted from the TCR breadth and depth analyses.

As concerns this clone: Its antigen remains unknown.

Per germline, CDR1 SGHDN and CDR2 FVKESK. This CDR3 is 17 amino acids long. V lost 5 bases, J lost 0 bases, and 7 bases stayed unmatched. Only in-frame clones appear in the TCRdb table, and some are missing; sequencing was by immunoSEQ multiplex PCR. The data contain hundreds of thousands of clones, about 90% of them singletons. Treatment in this sample: some 20 received Ad26.COV2.S at low or high dose, single or two shots; about 5 received placebo; per-sample allocation not given. Samples were taken on day 63 after the first vaccine or placebo injection. The shot given was an Ad26 vector that makes Wuhan-strain SARS-CoV-2 spike.

Sequenced here: peripheral blood, sampled in a trial of Ad26.COV2.S vaccine versus placebo. The source is a person aged 18-65 years who received the Ad26.COV2.S COVID-19 vaccine or a placebo. V is TRBV14 and J is TRBJ2-6; 7 nucleotides match TRBD1. The CDR3 nucleotides are TGTGCCAGCAGCAGCCAAGGGGGCCTCTCTGGGGCCAACGTCCTGACTTTC. Translated: CASSSQGGLSGANVLTF. Drawing the rest from reference TRBV14 and TRBJ2-6, the complete variable domain is EAGVTQFPSHSVIEKGQTVTLRCDPISGHDNLYWYRRVMGKEIKFLLHFVKESKQDESGMPNNRFLAERTGGTYSTLKVQPAELEDSGVYFCASSSQGGLSGANVLTFGAGSRLTVL.